This is a list of T cell receptor beta chains from one sample in a study of shared clonotypes between healthy human individuals. Generated by immunoSEQ multiplex PCR, the TCRdb table keeps only in-frame clones and is missing some. The table has roughly 500,000 clones, more than 75% seen once. The sequenced sample consisted of PBMCs. These receptors all stem from a woman between 40 and 50 years old in good health. Some clones in this sample may be carry-over from other donors' samples. CDR3s include the opening cysteine and the closing phenylalanine or tryptophan. Fields, in order: D gene, J gene, clone size, V gene, CDR3 protein, CDR3 DNA. D genes are given only for firm matches. Part of the rows lack a size; the others show once, few, many or a class for expanded clones.

>NA|TRBJ2-7|NA|TRBV7-6
CASSESGSFSYEQYF
TGTGCCAGCAGCGAAAGCGGGTCTTTCTCCTACGAGCAGTACTTC
>NA|TRBJ1-1|NA|TRBV27
CASSFDGNTEAFF
TGTGCCAGCAGTTTCGACGGGAACACTGAAGCTTTCTTT
>NA|TRBJ1-4|NA|TRBV15
CATSPHSGPPVGEKLFF
TGTGCCACCAGCCCCCACTCCGGGCCCCCGGTCGGAGAAAAACTGTTTTTT
>TRBD1|TRBJ1-5|NA|TRBV7-8
CASSRDRGPLEPQHF
TGTGCCAGCAGCCGGGACAGGGGGCCGTTGGAGCCCCAGCATTTT
>NA|TRBJ1-3|NA|TRBV7-6
CASSLVSRRTSGNTIYF
TGTGCCAGCAGCTTAGTAAGCAGACGGACCTCTGGAAACACCATATATTTT
>NA|TRBJ1-4|few|TRBV6-6
CASPTGKNEKLFF
TGTGCCAGCCCGACGGGGAAAAATGAAAAACTGTTTTTT
>NA|TRBJ1-1|once|TRBV9
CASSSGLEFLNTEAFF
TGTGCCAGCAGCTCAGGGCTTGAGTTTTTAAACACTGAAGCTTTCTTT
>TRBD2|TRBJ2-7|NA|TRBV5-6
CASSLARPSGTYEQYF
TGTGCCAGCAGCTTGGCCAGGCCTAGCGGAACCTACGAGCAGTACTTC
>NA|TRBJ2-1|NA|TRBV27
CASSFDRRNEQFF
TGTGCCAGCAGTTTCGACAGACGTAATGAGCAGTTCTTC
>NA|TRBJ2-3|once|TRBV5-1
CASSAGHSSEADTQYF
TGCGCCAGCAGCGCGGGACACTCTTCGGAGGCAGATACGCAGTATTTT
>NA|TRBJ1-2|NA|TRBV6-5
CASSYSTREAYGYTF
TGTGCCAGCAGTTACTCGACTAGGGAGGCCTATGGCTACACCTTC
>NA|TRBJ1-1|few|TRBV5-1
CASSLGRVDTEAFF
TGCGCCAGCAGCTTGGGTAGGGTGGACACTGAAGCTTTCTTT
>NA|TRBJ1-2|NA|TRBV6-6
CASSYSQGRGGYTF
TGTGCCAGCAGTTACTCACAGGGAAGGGGCGGCTACACCTTC
>NA|TRBJ2-1|NA|TRBV11-2
CASTLSGIYNEQFF
TGTGCCAGCACCTTAAGCGGCATATACAATGAGCAGTTCTTC
>TRBD2|TRBJ2-2|NA|TRBV7-2
CASRKTSGSGGELFF
TGTGCCAGCAGGAAGACTAGCGGGTCCGGCGGGGAGCTGTTTTTT
>NA|TRBJ2-7|once|TRBV27
CASSLRRPPYEQYF
TGTGCCAGCAGTTTAAGGCGTCCCCCCTACGAGCAGTACTTC
>NA|TRBJ2-1|NA|TRBV6-1
CASSEGLEGEQFF
TGTGCCAGCAGTGAAGGACTAGAGGGTGAGCAGTTCTTC
>NA|TRBJ1-2|NA|TRBV7-9
CASSLGRLNYGYTF
TGTGCCAGCAGCTTAGGCAGACTTAACTATGGCTACACCTTC
>TRBD1|TRBJ1-5|NA|TRBV9
CASSPSDRGINQPQHF
TGTGCCAGCAGCCCCTCGGACAGGGGGATCAATCAGCCCCAGCATTTT
>TRBD2|TRBJ2-3|once|TRBV9
CASSTNSEGLAGRRDTQYF
TGTGCCAGCAGCACGAATTCTGAGGGACTAGCGGGGAGGCGGGATACGCAGTATTTT
>NA|TRBJ2-5|many|TRBV4-1
CASSQGFREETQYF
TGCGCCAGCAGCCAAGGATTCAGGGAAGAGACCCAGTACTTC
>TRBD2|TRBJ2-7|NA|TRBV7-2
CASSLQAGAVYEQYF
TGTGCCAGCAGCTTACAGGCGGGAGCGGTCTACGAGCAGTACTTC
>TRBD1|TRBJ1-5|few|TRBV2
CASSKQGAFDQPQHF
TGTGCCAGCAGCAAACAGGGGGCGTTCGATCAGCCCCAGCATTTT
>NA|TRBJ2-7|NA|TRBV11-3
CASSFGGGSSYEQYF
TGTGCCAGCAGCTTTGGCGGAGGGAGCTCCTACGAGCAGTACTTC
>NA|TRBJ2-5|NA|TRBV11-2
CASSPRTWETQYF
TGTGCCAGCAGCCCCAGGACTTGGGAGACCCAGTACTTC
>NA|TRBJ1-2|once|TRBV7-8
CASSQAPPGGWGYTF
TGTGCCAGCAGCCAAGCCCCACCGGGGGGTTGGGGCTACACCTTC
>NA|TRBJ1-4|NA|TRBV7-9
CASSSEGTNEKLFF
TGTGCCAGCAGCTCGGAGGGAACTAATGAAAAACTGTTTTTT
>TRBD1|TRBJ2-5|NA|TRBV5-4
CASSWDRGRETQYF
TGTGCCAGCAGCTGGGACAGGGGTCGGGAGACCCAGTACTTC
>NA|TRBJ2-2|NA|TRBV4-3
CASSRKEGAGELFF
TGCGCCAGCAGCCGAAAGGAGGGGGCCGGGGAGCTGTTTTTT
>TRBD2|TRBJ2-7|NA|TRBV5-4
CASSLGIAGGIYEQYF
TGTGCCAGCAGCTTGGGGATAGCGGGAGGGATTTACGAGCAGTACTTC
>NA|TRBJ2-3|NA|TRBV27
CASSPPGLDTQYF
TGTGCCAGCAGTCCCCCGGGATTAGATACGCAGTATTTT
>NA|TRBJ2-1|NA|TRBV5-4
CASSIRGADEQFF
TGTGCCAGCAGCATCCGGGGGGCGGATGAGCAGTTCTTC
>NA|TRBJ2-7|NA|TRBV29-1
CSVGKGGPYEQYF
TGCAGCGTTGGGAAAGGGGGGCCTTACGAGCAGTACTTC